This TCR beta chain comes out of a study of T-cell memory formation after mild COVID-19. On this clonotype itself: The antigen is unknown.

Study-wide results and limits: Whether day 37 second-wave clones are SARS-CoV-2-specific was not confirmed. Clones contracting across day 15 to 85 had a balanced CD4/CD8 profile; later expanding clones leaned CD4+.

After 5'RACE with constant-segment primers, TCR alpha and TCR beta cDNA libraries carrying sample barcodes and UMIs were obtained. From the 5' RACE reads, TCRdb called clonotypes with MiXCR, one entry per CDR3 protein. This repertoire shows under 400,000 distinct CDR3 sequences, under 25% found once; its top ten account for under 15%. This CDR3 region has 16 residues. V gave up 9 bases and J gave up 8 bases; unmatched junction bases: 16. Germline values: CDR1 LGHNT, CDR2 FRNRAP. The sequenced material came from PBMCs or a T cell subset sorted from them (not recorded which). The chain links TRBV12-5 to TRBJ2-2; 9 positions match TRBD2. The sequence was collected from an adult woman who had mild COVID-19 (a few samples of this study predate the infection). Cell type and time point are not known. The chain's CDR3 is CARNSPGLAGGGELFF. CDR3 bases: TGTGCTAGAAATTCTCCGGGACTAGCAGGGGGAGGGGAGCTGTTTTTT.